Reported below is one TCR beta chain. Its antigen is not identified. This record comes from a study of beta chain features in type 1 diabetes. Regarding the study as a whole: In all four CD4+ subsets, TCRB CDR3 length was significantly, moderately reduced in type 1 diabetes. Whatever favoring of shorter templates PCR might show would apply equally to patients and controls. Across patients, naive, central memory and Treg TCRB repertoires exhibited apparently greater similarity than was observed across healthy donors.

V lost 5 bases, J lost 10 bases, and 15 bases lay in between. The CDR3 length is 13 residues. Germline CDR1 is MGHDK and CDR2 is SYGVNS. Sequenced material consisted of expressed TCRB transcripts (all of the isolated RNA was reverse transcribed). Regulatory, naive and central memory T cell samples averaged approximately 3.3 million reads. Only in-frame clones appear in the TCRdb table, and some are missing; sequencing was by immunoSEQ multiplex PCR. The sample has about half a million clones, about 29% seen once; the top ten hold 0.065%. This clonotype was obtained from a man aged 18-30 years in good health. The V call is TRBV25-1, the J call TRBJ2-1; possibly TRBD1 or TRBD2 for D (5 bases each). What was sequenced was naive CD4+ T cells from blood. The CDR3 sequence: CASSKTGTLEQFF. The CDR3 coding sequence is TGTGCCAGCAGTAAAACCGGGACCCTAGAGCAGTTCTTC. Full variable domain (missing parts from reference TRBV25-1 and TRBJ2-1): EADIYQTPRYLVIGTGKKITLECSQTMGHDKMYWYQQDPGMELHLIHYSYGVNSTEKGDLSSESTVSRIRTEHFPLTLESARPSHTSQYLCASSKTGTLEQFFGPGTRLTVL.